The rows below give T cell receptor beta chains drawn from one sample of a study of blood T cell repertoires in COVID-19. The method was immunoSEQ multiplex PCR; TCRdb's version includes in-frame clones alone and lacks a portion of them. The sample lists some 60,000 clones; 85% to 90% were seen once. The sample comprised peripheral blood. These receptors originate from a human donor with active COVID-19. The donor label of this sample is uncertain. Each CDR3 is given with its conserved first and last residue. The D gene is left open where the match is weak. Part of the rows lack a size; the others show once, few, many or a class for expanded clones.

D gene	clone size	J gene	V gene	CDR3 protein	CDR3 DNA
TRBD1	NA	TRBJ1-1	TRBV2	CASDRGIMGTEAFF	TGTGCCAGCGACAGGGGGATTATGGGGACTGAAGCTTTCTTT
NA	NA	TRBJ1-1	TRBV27	CASSIDKATEAFF	TGTGCCAGCAGCATAGACAAGGCCACTGAAGCTTTCTTT
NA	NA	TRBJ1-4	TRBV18	CASSPILTNEKLFF	TGTGCCAGCTCACCTATACTGACTAATGAAAAACTGTTTTTT
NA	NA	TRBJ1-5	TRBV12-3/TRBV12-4	CASRRDINQPQHF	TGTGCCAGCAGACGGGACATCAATCAGCCCCAGCATTTT
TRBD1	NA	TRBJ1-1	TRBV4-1	CASSQPTGRNTEAFF	TGCGCCAGCAGCCAACCGACAGGGAGGAACACTGAAGCTTTCTTT
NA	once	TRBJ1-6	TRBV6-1	CASSEEGDLTPLHF	TGTGCCAGCAGTGAAGAGGGGGACCTGACACCCCTCCACTTT
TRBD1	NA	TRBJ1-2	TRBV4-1	CASSPTPLRDRVSRYTF	TGCGCCAGCAGCCCTACGCCTCTCCGGGACAGGGTCTCTCGGTACACCTTC
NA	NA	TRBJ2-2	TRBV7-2	CASSLGPANTGELFF	TGTGCCAGCAGCTTAGGGCCCGCGAACACCGGGGAGCTGTTTTTT
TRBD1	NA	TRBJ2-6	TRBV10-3	CAISPGQASSGANVLTF	TGTGCCATCAGTCCGGGACAGGCAAGCTCTGGGGCCAACGTCCTGACTTTC
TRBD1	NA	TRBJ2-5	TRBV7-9	CASSQRTGLLETQYF	TGTGCCAGCAGCCAAAGGACAGGGCTTTTAGAGACCCAGTACTTC
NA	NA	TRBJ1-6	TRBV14	CASSPQGDSPLHF	TGTGCCAGCAGCCCCCAAGGGGATTCACCCCTCCACTTT
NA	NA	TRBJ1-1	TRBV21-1	CASSPWGQTGMNTEAFF	TGTGCCAGCAGTCCTTGGGGCCAGACAGGGATGAACACTGAAGCTTTCTTT
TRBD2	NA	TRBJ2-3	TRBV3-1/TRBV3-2	CASSQATSGRGDTQYF	TGTGCCAGCAGCCAAGCCACTAGCGGGAGGGGAGATACGCAGTATTTT
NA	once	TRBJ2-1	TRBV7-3	CASSTTVAEQFF	TGTGCCAGCAGCACGACAGTGGCTGAGCAGTTCTTC
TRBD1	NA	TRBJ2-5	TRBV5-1	CASSLLGTGNQETQYF	TGCGCCAGCAGCTTGTTGGGGACAGGGAACCAAGAGACCCAGTACTTC
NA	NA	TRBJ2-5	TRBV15	CATSRAPIGRGETQYF	TGTGCCACCAGCAGAGCGCCGATCGGCAGGGGAGAGACCCAGTACTTC
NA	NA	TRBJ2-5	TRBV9	CASSQGGSQETQYF	TGTGCCAGCAGCCAGGGGGGATCCCAAGAGACCCAGTACTTC
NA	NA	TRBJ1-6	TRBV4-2	CASSQDRGDSPLHF	TGTGCCAGCAGCCAAGATCGGGGGGATTCACCCCTCCACTTT
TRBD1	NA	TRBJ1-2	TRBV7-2	CASSLDRGPYGYTF	TGTGCCAGCAGCTTAGACAGGGGGCCGTATGGCTACACCTTC
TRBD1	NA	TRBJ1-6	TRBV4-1	CASSQDRGQNSPLHF	TGCGCCAGCAGCCAAGATCGGGGACAGAATTCACCCCTCCACTTT
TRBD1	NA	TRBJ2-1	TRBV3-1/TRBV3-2	CASSHRRTGDDEQFF	TGTGCCAGCAGCCACCGTAGGACAGGGGACGATGAGCAGTTCTTC
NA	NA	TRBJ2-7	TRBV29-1	CSVLDCHSYEQYF	TGCAGCGTCCTCGACTGCCACTCCTACGAGCAGTACTTC
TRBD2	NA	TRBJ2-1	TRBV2	CASSSGTSTYNEQFF	TGTGCCAGCAGTTCCGGGACTAGCACCTACAATGAGCAGTTCTTC
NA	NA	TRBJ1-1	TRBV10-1	CASSDSGQVAEAFF	TGCGCCAGCAGTGATTCAGGCCAGGTGGCTGAAGCTTTCTTT
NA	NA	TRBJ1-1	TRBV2	CASSVGGALNTEAFF	TGTGCCAGCAGTGTAGGGGGGGCGCTTAACACTGAAGCTTTCTTT
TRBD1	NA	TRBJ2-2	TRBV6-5	CASRGQVENTGELFF	TGTGCCAGCAGAGGACAGGTTGAGAACACCGGGGAGCTGTTTTTT
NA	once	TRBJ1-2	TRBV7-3	CASSQGDGYTF	TGTGCCAGCAGCCAGGGTGATGGCTACACCTTC